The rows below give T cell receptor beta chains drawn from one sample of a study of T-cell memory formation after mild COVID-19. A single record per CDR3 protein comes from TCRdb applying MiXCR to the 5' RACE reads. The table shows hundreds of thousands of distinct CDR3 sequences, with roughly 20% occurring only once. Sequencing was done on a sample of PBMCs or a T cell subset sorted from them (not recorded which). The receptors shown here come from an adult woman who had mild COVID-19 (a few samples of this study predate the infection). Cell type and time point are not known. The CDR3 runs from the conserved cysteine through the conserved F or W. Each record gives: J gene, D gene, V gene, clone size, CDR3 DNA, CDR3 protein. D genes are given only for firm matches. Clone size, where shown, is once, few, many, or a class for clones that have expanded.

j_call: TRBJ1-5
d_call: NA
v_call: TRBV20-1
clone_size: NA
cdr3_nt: TGCAGTGCTAGTAGGCAGACGATTAGCAATCAGCCCCAGCATTTT
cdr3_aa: CSASRQTISNQPQHF

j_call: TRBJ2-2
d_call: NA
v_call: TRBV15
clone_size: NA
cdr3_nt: TGTGCCACCGCGGGCACCGGGGAGCTGTTTTTT
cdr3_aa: CATAGTGELFF

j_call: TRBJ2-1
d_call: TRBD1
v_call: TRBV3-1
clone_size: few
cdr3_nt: TGTGCCAGCAGCCTCCCCCCCCGGACAGGGCTAAGCTCCTACAATGAGCAGTTCTTC
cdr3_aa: CASSLPPRTGLSSYNEQFF

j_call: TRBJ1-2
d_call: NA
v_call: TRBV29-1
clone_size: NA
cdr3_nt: TGCAGCGTTGAGGGTGTGGGGATTGGTGGCTACACCTTC
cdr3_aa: CSVEGVGIGGYTF

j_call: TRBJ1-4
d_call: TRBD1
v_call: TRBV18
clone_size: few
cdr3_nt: TGTGCCAGCTCACCCCAGACCGGGACAGGGATAAGCAAACTGTTTTTT
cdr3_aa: CASSPQTGTGISKLFF

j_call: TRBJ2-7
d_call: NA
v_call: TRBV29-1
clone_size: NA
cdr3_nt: TGCAGCGTTGAGGTCAGGGGGGACCGGGGCGAGCAGTACTTC
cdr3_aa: CSVEVRGDRGEQYF

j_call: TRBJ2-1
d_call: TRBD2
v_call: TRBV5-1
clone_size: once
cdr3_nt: TGCGCCAGCAGCTTACGGGGGGGCGTCAACAATGAGCAGTTCTTC
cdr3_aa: CASSLRGGVNNEQFF

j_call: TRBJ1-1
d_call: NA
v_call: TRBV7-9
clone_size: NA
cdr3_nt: TGTGCCAGCAGCTTAGCGATCAGAAACACTGAAGCTTTCTTT
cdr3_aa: CASSLAIRNTEAFF

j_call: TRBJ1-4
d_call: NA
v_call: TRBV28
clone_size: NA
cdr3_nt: TGTGCCAGCAGTTTCCTGCGAGATAATGAAAAACTGTTTTTT
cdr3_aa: CASSFLRDNEKLFF

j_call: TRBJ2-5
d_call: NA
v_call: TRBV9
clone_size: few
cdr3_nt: TGTGCCAGCAGCGTGGCCCCGGGCGGACGAGAGACCCAGTACTTC
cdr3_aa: CASSVAPGGRETQYF

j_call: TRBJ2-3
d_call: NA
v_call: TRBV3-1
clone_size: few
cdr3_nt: TGTGCCAGCAGCACCCCGGACGCCTTAAGGGGTGGAGATACGCAGTATTTT
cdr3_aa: CASSTPDALRGGDTQYF

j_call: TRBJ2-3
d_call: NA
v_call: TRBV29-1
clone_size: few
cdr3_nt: TGCAGCGTTTTGAGAACTTATCCTAGCACAGATACGCAGTATTTT
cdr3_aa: CSVLRTYPSTDTQYF

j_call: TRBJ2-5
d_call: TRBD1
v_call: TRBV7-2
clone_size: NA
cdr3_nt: TGTGCCAGCAGCCACGGGACAGCCCTAGAGACCCAGTACTTC
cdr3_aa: CASSHGTALETQYF

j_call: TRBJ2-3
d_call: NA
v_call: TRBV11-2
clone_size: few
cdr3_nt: TGTGCCAGCAGCTTAGTTTGGGGAACTAGCACAGATACGCAGTATTTT
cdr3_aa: CASSLVWGTSTDTQYF

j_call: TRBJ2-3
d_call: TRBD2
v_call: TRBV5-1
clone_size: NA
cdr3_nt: TGCGCCAGCAGCTTGCGGCTAGCGGGAGCTTTAGATACGCAGTATTTT
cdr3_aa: CASSLRLAGALDTQYF

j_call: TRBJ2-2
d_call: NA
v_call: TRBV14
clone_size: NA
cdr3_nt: TGTGCCAGCAGCCAACGCGGGGCCACCGGGGAGCTGTTTTTT
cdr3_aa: CASSQRGATGELFF

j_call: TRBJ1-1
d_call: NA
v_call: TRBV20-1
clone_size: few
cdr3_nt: TGCAGTGCCCTTCGGGGCCCCGGGACTGAAGCTTTCTTT
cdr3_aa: CSALRGPGTEAFF

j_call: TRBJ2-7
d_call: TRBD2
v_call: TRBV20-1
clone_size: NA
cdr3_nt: TGCAGTGCTGAGGGACTAGCGGGAGTAAGCAACGAGCAGTACTTC
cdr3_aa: CSAEGLAGVSNEQYF

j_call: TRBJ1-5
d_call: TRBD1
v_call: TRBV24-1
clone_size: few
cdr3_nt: TGTGCCACCACCGTCGATGACAGGGGCCCTAGCAATCAGCCCCAGCATTTT
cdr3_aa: CATTVDDRGPSNQPQHF

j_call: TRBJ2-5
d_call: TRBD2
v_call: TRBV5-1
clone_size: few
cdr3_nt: TGCGCCAGCAGCTTCCTAGCGGGAGGGCCAAAAGAGACCCAGTACTTC
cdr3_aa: CASSFLAGGPKETQYF

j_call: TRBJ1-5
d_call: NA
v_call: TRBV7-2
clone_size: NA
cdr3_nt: TGTGCCAGCAGCTTAGAGGCAGGAAATCAGCCCCAGCATTTT
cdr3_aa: CASSLEAGNQPQHF

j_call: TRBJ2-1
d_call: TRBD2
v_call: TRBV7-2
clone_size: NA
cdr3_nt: TGTGCCAGCAGCTTAGTCCCCCGACTAGCGGGAGTTTACAATGAGCAGTTCTTC
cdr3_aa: CASSLVPRLAGVYNEQFF

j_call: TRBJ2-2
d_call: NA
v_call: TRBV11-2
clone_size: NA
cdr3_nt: TGTGCCAGCAGCTCTAGTAGGGTTTCCGGGGAGCTGTTTTTT
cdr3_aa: CASSSSRVSGELFF

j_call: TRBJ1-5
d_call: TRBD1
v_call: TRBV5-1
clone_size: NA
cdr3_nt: TGCGCCAGCAGCTTGGATACAGGGGTGGATCAGCCCCAGCATTTT
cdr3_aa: CASSLDTGVDQPQHF

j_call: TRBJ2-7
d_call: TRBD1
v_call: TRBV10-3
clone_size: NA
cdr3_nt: TGTGCCATCAGTCCGACAGGGCCAACGAGCTCCTACGAGCAGTACTTC
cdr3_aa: CAISPTGPTSSYEQYF

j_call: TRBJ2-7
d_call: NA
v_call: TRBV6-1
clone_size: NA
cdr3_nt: TGTGCCAGCAGTGATATCTACGAGCAGTACTTC
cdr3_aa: CASSDIYEQYF

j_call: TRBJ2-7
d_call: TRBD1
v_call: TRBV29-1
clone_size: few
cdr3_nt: TGCAGCGTTGACCTCGGGACAGGGTTCTACGAGCAGTACTTC
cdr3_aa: CSVDLGTGFYEQYF

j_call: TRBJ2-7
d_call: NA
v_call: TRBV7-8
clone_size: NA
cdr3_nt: TGTGCCAGCAGCCTTTGGACAGTTGAGGAGCAGTACTTC
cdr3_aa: CASSLWTVEEQYF

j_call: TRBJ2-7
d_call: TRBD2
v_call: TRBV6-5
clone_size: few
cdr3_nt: TGTGCCAGCAGTTACTCGTCTAGCGGGACCTACGAGCAGTACTTC
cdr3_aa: CASSYSSSGTYEQYF

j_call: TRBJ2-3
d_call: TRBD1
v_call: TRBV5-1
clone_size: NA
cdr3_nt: TGCGCCAGCAGCTCTGAGGGGGCAAGAGATACGCAGTATTTT
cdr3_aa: CASSSEGARDTQYF

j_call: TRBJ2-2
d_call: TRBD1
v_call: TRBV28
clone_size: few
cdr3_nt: TGTGCCAGCAGTCGACAGGGGGACGCCGGGGAGCTGTTTTTT
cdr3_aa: CASSRQGDAGELFF

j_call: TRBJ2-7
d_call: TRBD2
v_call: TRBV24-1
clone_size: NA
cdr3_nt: TGTGCCACCAGTGCCCCAGCGGGATCAACCTACGAGCAGTACTTC
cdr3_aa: CATSAPAGSTYEQYF

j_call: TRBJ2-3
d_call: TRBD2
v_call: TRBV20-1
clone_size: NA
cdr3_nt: TGCAGTGCTAGAGGGGGGAAGACTAGCGGGAGGCCGCCAGATACGCAGTATTTT
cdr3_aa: CSARGGKTSGRPPDTQYF

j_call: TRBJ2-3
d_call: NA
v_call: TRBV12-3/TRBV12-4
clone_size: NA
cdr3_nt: TGTGCCAGCAGCATCAGGGAGGGCACAGATACGCAGTATTTT
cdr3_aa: CASSIREGTDTQYF

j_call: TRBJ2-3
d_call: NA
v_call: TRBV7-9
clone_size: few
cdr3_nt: TGTGCCAGCAGCTTAGAGGGGCCAGATACGCAGTATTTT
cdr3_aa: CASSLEGPDTQYF

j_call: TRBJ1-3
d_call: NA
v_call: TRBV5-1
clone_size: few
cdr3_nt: TGCGCCAGCAGCTCCTCTCTGTATGGAAACACCATATATTTT
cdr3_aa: CASSSSLYGNTIYF

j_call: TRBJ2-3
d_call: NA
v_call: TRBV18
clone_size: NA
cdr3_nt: TGTGCCAGCTCACTCGGACAGCCTAGCACAGATACGCAGTATTTT
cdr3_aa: CASSLGQPSTDTQYF

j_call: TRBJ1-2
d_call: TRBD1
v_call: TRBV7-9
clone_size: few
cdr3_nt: TGTGCCAGCAGCGATCCACCCGGACAGGGGAATGGCTACACCTTC
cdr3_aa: CASSDPPGQGNGYTF

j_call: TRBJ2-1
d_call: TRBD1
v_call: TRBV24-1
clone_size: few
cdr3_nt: TGTGCCACCAGTGATTTGGGACAGGGGAACAATGAGCAGTTCTTC
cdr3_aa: CATSDLGQGNNEQFF

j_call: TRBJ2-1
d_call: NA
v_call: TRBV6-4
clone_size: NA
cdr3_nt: TGTGCCAGCTCCCCGGGGGCGGTCGGGGGTGAGCAGTTCTTC
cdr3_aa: CASSPGAVGGEQFF

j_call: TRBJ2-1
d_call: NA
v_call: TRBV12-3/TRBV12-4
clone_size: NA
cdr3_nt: TGTGCCAGCAGTTTCAGACGGGCTGGCGATGAGCAGTTCTTC
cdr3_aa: CASSFRRAGDEQFF

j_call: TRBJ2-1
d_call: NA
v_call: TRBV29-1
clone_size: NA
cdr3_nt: TGCAGCGTATTAAGAGTACAGGGCAATGAGCAGTTCTTC
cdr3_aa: CSVLRVQGNEQFF

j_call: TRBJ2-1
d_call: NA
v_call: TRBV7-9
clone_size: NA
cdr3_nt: TGTGCCAGCAGCTTATCGGGAGACAATGAGCAGTTCTTC
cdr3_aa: CASSLSGDNEQFF

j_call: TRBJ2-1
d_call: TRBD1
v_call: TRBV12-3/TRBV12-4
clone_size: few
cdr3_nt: TGTGCCAGCAGACTTAGCTGGACAGGGGAAGCCTACAATGAGCAGTTCTTC
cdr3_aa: CASRLSWTGEAYNEQFF

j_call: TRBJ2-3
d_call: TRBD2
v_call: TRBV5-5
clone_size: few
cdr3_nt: TGTGCCAGCAGCCGTCGGACTAGCGGGGGATATGACACAGATACGCAGTATTTT
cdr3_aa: CASSRRTSGGYDTDTQYF

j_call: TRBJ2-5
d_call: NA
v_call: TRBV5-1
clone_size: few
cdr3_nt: TGCGCCAGCAGCTTGGGGGCTAGCCTACAAGAGACCCAGTACTTC
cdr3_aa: CASSLGASLQETQYF

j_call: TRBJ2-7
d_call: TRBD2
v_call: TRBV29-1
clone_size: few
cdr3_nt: TGCAGCGTTGCATCCTTAGCGGGAGTCAACGAGCAGTACTTC
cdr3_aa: CSVASLAGVNEQYF

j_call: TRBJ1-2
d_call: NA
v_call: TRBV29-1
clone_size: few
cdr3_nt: TGCAGCGTTGACGGGGTCTACACCTTC
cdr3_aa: CSVDGVYTF

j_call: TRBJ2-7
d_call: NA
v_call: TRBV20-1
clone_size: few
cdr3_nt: TGCAGTGCTAGAGATCCTCGTGGGGGTGCGGTTTACGAGCAGTACTTC
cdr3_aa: CSARDPRGGAVYEQYF

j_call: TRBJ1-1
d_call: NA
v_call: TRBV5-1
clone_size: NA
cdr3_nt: TGCGCCAGCAGCTTGGACAGTCTCACTGAAGCTTTCTTT
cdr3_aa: CASSLDSLTEAFF